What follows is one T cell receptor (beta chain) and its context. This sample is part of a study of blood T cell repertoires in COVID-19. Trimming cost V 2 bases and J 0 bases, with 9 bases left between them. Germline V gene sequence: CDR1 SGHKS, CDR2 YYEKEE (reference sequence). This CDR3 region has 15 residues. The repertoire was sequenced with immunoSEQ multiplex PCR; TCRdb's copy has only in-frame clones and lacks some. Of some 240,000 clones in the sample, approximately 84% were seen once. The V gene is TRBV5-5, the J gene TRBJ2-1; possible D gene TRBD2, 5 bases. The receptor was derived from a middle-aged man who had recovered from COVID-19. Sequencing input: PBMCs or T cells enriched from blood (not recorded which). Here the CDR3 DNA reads TGTGCCAGCAGCTTTGTGGGGAGCTCCTACAATGAGCAGTTCTTC. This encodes CASSFVGSSYNEQFF.